A single sample gave rise to the 24 T cell receptor beta chains below, sequenced in a study of identifying expanded T cells in peripheral blood. TCRdb's copy holds only in-frame clones and misses some; the assay was immunoSEQ multiplex PCR. Of over 90,000 clones in the sample, approximately 88% were seen once. Sequenced sample: blood. These receptors all come from a person between 18 and 75 years old in good health.

As for this clone: Mismatch with germline at one junction end may stem from a read error. The chain employs TRBV18 and TRBJ1-2, with D maybe TRBD1 (6 bases). CDR1 and CDR2 from the germline V gene are KGHSH and LQKENI. The CDR3 is made up of 14 amino acids. Written as DNA, the CDR3 is TGTGCCAGCTCACCATCAGGGGCTGCCGATGGATACACCTTC. Amino acids: CASSPSGAADGYTF.

The chain uses TRBV4-1 and TRBJ1-2; D gene ambiguous. The V end lost 4 bases, the J end lost 3 bases, and 18 bases lay between the germline ends. CDR3 length equals 16 residues. CDR1 is MGHRA and CDR2 is YSYEKL in the germline V gene. Here the CDR3 reads CASSPLEAGADYGYTF. For the CDR3, the DNA is TGCGCCAGCAGCCCTCTCGAGGCCGGAGCCGACTATGGCTACACCTTC.

V is TRBV9 and J is TRBJ1-1; 10 nucleotides match TRBD1. The germline CDR1 and CDR2 sequences are SGDLS and YYNGEE. The ends lost 2 bases at V and 5 bases at J; junction bases unmatched: 6. This CDR3 has 15 amino acids. The CDR3 DNA follows: TGTGCCAGCAGCGTTTCGGGACAGGGGTTAACTGAAGCTTTCTTT. This sequence encodes CASSVSGQGLTEAFF.

The chain links TRBV30 to TRBJ2-5; no clear D gene. V was clipped by 0 bases and J by 2 bases, with 7 bases between them. The V gene's germline CDR1 is GTSNPN and CDR2 SVGIG (reference sequence). There are 13 residues in the CDR3. This chain's CDR3 is CAWSVWPQETQYF. In DNA, the CDR3 is TGTGCCTGGAGTGTATGGCCGCAAGAGACCCAGTACTTC.

The chain recombines TRBV4-3 with TRBJ2-7; the D is unclear. Trimming cost V 1 base and J 3 bases, with 13 bases left between them. This CDR3 contains 15 residues. The germline V gene has CDR1 LGHNA and CDR2 YSLEER. CDR3 sequence reads: CASSQAAAVGYEQYF. In nucleotides, the CDR3 is TGCGCCAGCAGCCAAGCCGCCGCGGTTGGCTACGAGCAGTACTTC.

V usage is TRBV19 and J usage is TRBJ1-1; perhaps TRBD1 as D (6 bases). Germline V gene data show CDR1 as LNHDA and CDR2 as SQIVND (reference sequence). There are 13 residues in the CDR3. Trimming stripped 3 bases from V and 5 bases from J, with 10 bases between. For the CDR3, the DNA is TGTGCCAGTAGTATTACAGGGTATACTGAAGCTTTCTTT. It codes for CASSITGYTEAFF. The full variable domain, its missing parts supplied by reference TRBV19 and TRBJ1-1, is DGGITQSPKYLFRKEGQNVTLSCEQNLNHDAMYWYRQDPGQGLRLIYYSQIVNDFQKGDIAEGYSVSREKKESFPLTVTSAQKNPTAFYLCASSITGYTEAFFGQGTRLTVV.

The chain has TRBV5-4 and TRBJ1-2, with a tentative D call TRBD1 (5 bases). Deletions cut 5 bases from V and 5 bases from J, with 16 bases between. CDR3 length equals 14 residues. Germline CDR1 is SGHNT and CDR2 is YYREEE (reference sequence). The CDR3 sequence is CASRFGGPRYGYTF. The CDR3 DNA reads TGTGCCAGCAGATTCGGGGGTCCGAGATATGGCTACACCTTC. The variable domain in full, completed from reference TRBV5-4 and TRBJ1-2, reads ETGVTQSPTHLIKTRGQQVTLRCSSQSGHNTVSWYQQALGQGPQFIFQYYREEENGRGNFPPRFSGLQFPNYSSELNVNALELDDSALYLCASRFGGPRYGYTFGSGTRLTVV.

The CDR3 region is CASSLRQGTMYNEQFF. Written as DNA, the CDR3 is TGTGCCAGCAGCTTGAGACAGGGGACTATGTACAATGAGCAGTTCTTC. This chain uses TRBV5-4 with TRBJ2-1; the D gene is possibly TRBD1 (8 bases). V was cut by 1 base and J by 4 bases, with 15 bases left in between. This CDR3 spans 16 amino acids. The germline gives CDR1 SGHNT, CDR2 YYREEE (reference sequence).

The chain employs TRBV5-1 and TRBJ2-4; possibly TRBD1 for D (5 bases). Germline values: CDR1 SGHRS, CDR2 YFSETQ. Trimming took off 0 bases at V and 1 base at J, with 5 bases between the two ends. CDR3 length: 14 amino acids. The CDR3 spells CASSLDRAKNIQYF. The CDR3 nucleotides are TGCGCCAGCAGCTTGGACAGGGCCAAAAACATTCAGTACTTC.

A few counts support this clone. J is TRBJ2-5 and V is TRBV7-8, with 8 bases identical to TRBD2. V shed 11 bases, J shed 5 bases, and the junction held 16 bases outside the gene matches. CDR1 is SGHVS, CDR2 FQNEAQ, per germline. The CDR3 runs to 15 residues. This chain's CDR3 is CAHGRLRGAGETQYF. DNA of the CDR3: TGTGCCCATGGCCGGTTGCGGGGGGCAGGGGAGACCCAGTACTTC.

The rearrangement joins TRBV6-8 to TRBJ1-5, with a weak D call TRBD1 (6 bases). This CDR3 region has 17 residues. V was cut by 2 bases and J by 1 base, with 15 bases left in between. Germline V gene sequence: CDR1 MNHGY, CDR2 SAAAGT. The CDR3 nucleotides read TGTGCCAGCAGTTACAGGCTCGGAGGGACAAGCAATCAGCCCCAGCATTTT. Residues: CASSYRLGGTSNQPQHF.

This chain joins TRBV15 and TRBJ1-2; a weak D match, TRBD1 (5 bases). Germline V gene lookup returns CDR1 LNHNV and CDR2 YYDKDF (reference sequence). The V end lost 0 bases, the J end lost 0 bases, and 11 bases lay between the germline ends. The CDR3 is made up of 16 amino acids. CDR3 DNA sequence: TGTGCCACCAGCAGAGATCAGGGCCGAGCTAACTATGGCTACACCTTC. The encoded protein is CATSRDQGRANYGYTF.

The CDR3 here is CSGIGIGVATDTQYF. CDR3 nucleotides: TGCAGTGGGATTGGGATCGGGGTCGCCACAGATACGCAGTATTTT. The chain couples TRBV29-1 to TRBJ2-3, with D possibly TRBD2 on 5 matching bases. The CDR3 is 15 amino acids. The germline V gene encodes CDR1 SQVTM and CDR2 ANQGSEA.

The chain has TRBV25-1 and TRBJ1-3; D gene uncertain. The CDR3 has 15 residues. The germline CDR1 and CDR2 sequences are MGHDK and SYGVNS. V lost 4 bases and J 0 bases, leaving 10 bases between the germline ends. Written as DNA, the CDR3 is TGTGCCAGCAGTGGTTTCGGGAGCTCTGGAAACACCATATATTTT. It encodes CASSGFGSSGNTIYF.

The chain uses TRBV19 and TRBJ1-1; D not certain. This CDR3 contains 16 residues. Trimming removed 5 bases at V and 6 bases at J, with 22 bases between. Germline V lookup: CDR1 LNHDA, CDR2 SQIVND (reference sequence). The CDR3: CASSPRPFRGLAEAFF. In DNA form, the CDR3 reads TGTGCCAGTAGTCCCCGACCGTTTCGGGGTTTAGCTGAAGCTTTCTTT.

This clone has more than one count but fewer than ten. The chain joins TRBV6-1 to TRBJ2-4; possibly TRBD2 for D (5 bases). The germline V gene has CDR1 MNHNS and CDR2 SASEGT. CDR3 length: 15 amino acids. The V gene lost 4 bases and the J gene lost 0 bases, with 10 bases spanning the gap. CDR3 amino acids: CASSASNQAKNIQYF. CDR3 DNA: TGTGCCAGCAGTGCTAGCAATCAAGCCAAAAACATTCAGTACTTC.

The chain recombines TRBV29-1 with TRBJ1-4; 11 bases match TRBD1. This CDR3 spans 15 amino acids. V was pared by 4 bases and J by 0 bases, with 1 base of the junction left unmatched. In germline, CDR1 is SQVTM, CDR2 ANQGSEA. The DNA for the CDR3 is TGCAGCGTTGGGGACAGGGGGGCAACTAATGAAAAACTGTTTTTT. Translating gives CSVGDRGATNEKLFF.

The chain joins TRBV7-2 to TRBJ2-1, with no clear D. V lost 0 bases, J lost 6 bases, and 12 bases lay in between. CDR1 is SGHTA and CDR2 is FQGNSA in the germline V gene. This CDR3 is 15 amino acids long. The CDR3 protein is CASSLAGSGFNEQFF. CDR3 bases: TGTGCCAGCAGCTTAGCGGGATCAGGATTCAATGAGCAGTTCTTC.

The chain has TRBV19 and TRBJ1-6; TRBD1 matches 12 bases. This CDR3 comprises 14 residues. V trimming: 7 bases; J trimming: 10 bases; junction bases outside the gene matches: 5. Germline V gene lookup returns CDR1 LNHDA and CDR2 SQIVND (reference sequence). For the CDR3, the DNA is TGTGCCAGTACGGGACAGGGGGCGCAGTCACCCCTCCACTTT. This translates into CASTGQGAQSPLHF.

V and J are TRBV6-1 and TRBJ2-3, with TRBD1 matching over 7 bases. Germline V gene lookup returns CDR1 MNHNS and CDR2 SASEGT. The CDR3 runs to 16 residues. The ends lost 3 bases at V and 2 bases at J; junction bases unmatched: 8. The CDR3 DNA reads TGTGCCAGCAGTGATGAGGCAGGGGGTTTCACAGATACGCAGTATTTT. Residues: CASSDEAGGFTDTQYF.

This clone has more than one count but fewer than ten. The chain has TRBV6-5 and TRBJ1-2, with a tentative D call TRBD1 (5 bases). This CDR3 spans 13 amino acids. Trimming removed 6 bases at V and 0 bases at J, with 8 bases between. Germline V gene data show CDR1 as MNHEY and CDR2 as SVGAGI. This CDR3 reads CASRRGANYGYTF. The CDR3 DNA is TGTGCCAGCAGGCGGGGGGCTAACTATGGCTACACCTTC.

This rearrangement joins TRBV5-1 to TRBJ2-7; 9 bases align to TRBD1. Trimming at V came to 4 bases and at J to 6 bases, leaving 11 bases not matched to a gene. In germline, CDR1 is SGHRS, CDR2 YFSETQ. The CDR3 sequence is 15 residues long. CDR3 in DNA: TGCGCCAGCAGCACACAGGGGGGACAGGGTGGCGAGCAGTACTTC. Translating gives CASSTQGGQGGEQYF.

The rearrangement links TRBV19 to TRBJ2-5; D is perhaps TRBD1 or TRBD2 (7 bases each). This CDR3 contains 15 residues. Between the trimmed V and J ends, which lost 5 bases and 5 bases, there was a span of 18 bases. CDR1 is LNHDA and CDR2 is SQIVND in the germline V gene (reference sequence). CDR3 sequence: CASSDRGGGLETQYF. The CDR3 nucleotides are TGTGCCAGTAGTGACCGGGGAGGGGGCCTCGAGACCCAGTACTTC. The full variable domain, its missing parts supplied by reference TRBV19 and TRBJ2-5, is DGGITQSPKYLFRKEGQNVTLSCEQNLNHDAMYWYRQDPGQGLRLIYYSQIVNDFQKGDIAEGYSVSREKKESFPLTVTSAQKNPTAFYLCASSDRGGGLETQYFGPGTRLLVL.

This clone has a handful of counts. Additional DNA sequences in this sample encode the identical CDR3. The chain couples TRBV7-9 to TRBJ2-1; 14 positions match TRBD2. This CDR3 spans 19 amino acids. In germline, CDR1 is SEHNR, CDR2 FQNEAQ (reference sequence). Trimming cost V 4 bases and J 0 bases; bases outside gene matches: 8. CDR3 sequence reads: CASSYRTSGGNPSYNEQFF. As DNA, the CDR3 is TGTGCCAGCAGCTACAGGACTAGCGGGGGGAATCCCTCCTACAATGAGCAGTTCTTC.